The source of this T cell receptor (beta chain) is a study of T cells in localized non-small cell lung cancer. The repertoire was sequenced with immunoSEQ multiplex PCR; TCRdb's copy has only in-frame clones and lacks some. The sample has several thousand clones; 92% are singletons. A word on this clone: The antigen is undetermined.

Study results and limitations: Tumor showed lower T cell clonality than uninvolved adjacent lung, where it was highest.

The specimen was peripheral blood mononuclear cells, collected before any cancer treatment. This clonotype was obtained from a male donor aged 60 or older with stage II lung adenocarcinoma.

CDR3 in DNA: TGTGCCTGGAGTGTAAGGGGAGTCGGCCAGTACTTC. It yields the protein CAWSVRGVGQYF. The chain carries TRBV30 and TRBJ2-5; D might be TRBD1 or TRBD2, each matching 5 bases. Germline CDR1 and CDR2: GTSNPN and SVGIG (reference sequence). The V gene lost 0 bases and the J gene lost 10 bases, with 12 bases spanning the gap. CDR3 size: 12 residues.